The 16 T cell receptor beta chains reported below all come from one sample, sequenced in a study of T cells in localized non-small cell lung cancer (dated by TCRdb to the early 2020s). Receptor amplification or capture employed the immunoSEQ multiplex PCR assay. Imported from immuneACCESS, the table was reduced by TCRdb to in-frame sequences with V and J called. These copies leave out some clones; in studies compared against another copy, an unresolved V gene accounts for under half, and the cause of the remainder is not known. This sample has roughly 38,000 clones in its table, and roughly 88% of those were observed once. The leading ten clones occupy 5% to 6% of the sample. The sample here was peripheral blood mononuclear cells, taken before any cancer treatment. The receptors were gathered from a male donor older than 55 with stage II lung adenocarcinoma.

This clone was observed a few times. The chain links TRBV7-2 to TRBJ1-2; 7 nucleotides line up with TRBD1. Trimming took 1 base from V and 4 from J; bases not matched to a gene: 0. Germline CDR1 SGHTA, CDR2 FQGNSA. The CDR3 runs to 13 residues. CDR3 sequence (DNA): TGTGCCAGCAGCTTAGGACAGGGCTATGGCTACACCTTC. This translates into CASSLGQGYGYTF. The full variable domain, its missing parts supplied by reference TRBV7-2 and TRBJ1-2, is GAGVSQSPSNKVTEKGKDVELRCDPISGHTALYWYRQSLGQGLEFLIYFQGNSAPDKSGLPSDRFSAERTGGSVSTLTIQRTQQEDSAVYLCASSLGQGYGYTFGSGTRLTVV.

This clone is categorized as medium-sized. The rearrangement links TRBV28 to TRBJ2-2; the D gene could be TRBD1 or TRBD2 (5 bases each). Deletions cut 5 bases from V and 4 bases from J, with 14 bases between. CDR3 length equals 15 residues. The germline gives CDR1 MDHEN, CDR2 SYDVKM. This CDR3 is CASSVGRDPTGELFF. For the CDR3, the DNA is TGTGCCAGCAGTGTCGGACGGGACCCCACCGGGGAGCTGTTTTTT.

Only a few counts were recorded for this clone. The gene calls are TRBV14 and TRBJ1-3, with no clear D. Germline V gives CDR1 SGHDN, CDR2 FVKESK. Trimming removed 4 bases from V and 4 bases from J, with 5 bases in between. This CDR3 has 12 amino acids. CDR3 in amino acids: CASSLHGNTIYF. The CDR3 DNA reads TGTGCCAGCAGCCTGCACGGAAACACCATATATTTT. The complete variable domain, with remaining parts taken from reference TRBV14 and TRBJ1-3, reads EAGVTQFPSHSVIEKGQTVTLRCDPISGHDNLYWYRRVMGKEIKFLLHFVKESKQDESGMPNNRFLAERTGGTYSTLKVQPAELEDSGVYFCASSLHGNTIYFGEGSWLTVV.

This chain connects TRBV4-3 to TRBJ2-1, with D tentatively TRBD2 (5 bases). V lost 1 base, J lost 6 bases, and 13 bases lay in between. This CDR3 is built from 15 residues. Germline V gene sequence: CDR1 LGHNA, CDR2 YSLEER. CDR3: CASSQGGSAGNEQFF. The CDR3 DNA is TGCGCCAGCAGCCAAGGTGGATCGGCGGGCAATGAGCAGTTCTTC.

The V gene is TRBV2, the J gene TRBJ2-7; the D is unclear. Germline CDR1 reads SNHLY; CDR2 reads FYNNEI. V dropped 1 base and J dropped 3 bases, with 10 bases sitting between them. CDR3 size: 14 residues. The CDR3 loop reads CASSEDRHSYEQYF. The DNA of the CDR3 is TGTGCCAGCAGTGAAGATAGACACAGCTACGAGCAGTACTTC.

The chain employs TRBV5-1 and TRBJ2-1, with 10 bases fitting TRBD2. This CDR3 comprises 15 residues. V was clipped by 0 bases and J by 5 bases; unmatched bases: 2. CDR1 is SGHRS, CDR2 YFSETQ, per germline. The CDR3: CASSLELAGNNEQFF. The DNA of the CDR3 is TGCGCCAGCAGCTTGGAACTAGCGGGAAACAATGAGCAGTTCTTC.

The rearrangement uses TRBV19 and TRBJ2-2; D call uncertain. Trimming removed 9 bases at V and 1 base at J, with 12 bases between. CDR1 and CDR2 (germline): LNHDA, SQIVND (reference sequence). CDR3 length equals 14 residues. The CDR3 DNA is TGTGCCAGCTCCGTAAGAGGGAACACCGGGGAGCTGTTTTTT. This codes for CASSVRGNTGELFF.

The V gene is TRBV5-1, the J gene TRBJ2-5, with 7 bases matching TRBD1. The CDR3 contains 18 residues. The V gene's germline CDR1 is SGHRS and CDR2 YFSETQ. Losses at the gene ends were 0 bases for V and 3 bases for J; bases not matched to a gene: 14. CDR3: CASSLGLLGGRVEETQYF. CDR3 in DNA: TGCGCCAGCAGCTTGGGTCTCCTAGGGGGCAGGGTGGAAGAGACCCAGTACTTC.

V gene TRBV5-4 combines with J gene TRBJ2-5; 7 nucleotides match TRBD1. V trimming: 4 bases; J trimming: 2 bases; junction bases outside the gene matches: 8. The germline gives CDR1 SGHNT, CDR2 YYREEE (reference sequence). This CDR3 is built from 15 residues. CDR3: CASSLVGGGQETQYF. As DNA, the CDR3 is TGTGCCAGCAGCCTCGTAGGGGGCGGGCAAGAGACCCAGTACTTC.

V usage is TRBV2 and J usage is TRBJ2-1; no clear D. This CDR3 is built from 15 residues. The ends were cut back, 9 bases at V and 0 bases at J, with 15 bases in the middle. Germline CDR1 reads SNHLY; CDR2 reads FYNNEI. In nucleotides, the CDR3 is TGTGCCAGTACCTGGGCGACGAACTCCTACAATGAGCAGTTCTTC. It encodes CASTWATNSYNEQFF.

The gene calls are TRBV28 and TRBJ2-2; D possibly corresponds to TRBD1 (5 bases). Looked up from germline, CDR1 is MDHEN and CDR2 is SYDVKM. This CDR3 contains 13 residues. The V end lost 5 bases, the J end lost 6 bases, and 10 bases lay between the germline ends. This chain's CDR3 is CASSPLTAGELFF. The CDR3 region has the DNA TGTGCCAGCAGTCCCTTGACAGCCGGGGAGCTGTTTTTT.

This chain links TRBV14 with TRBJ1-4, with D hard to call. Trimming removed 4 bases from V and 0 bases from J, with 9 bases in between. This CDR3 contains 15 residues. Looked up from germline, CDR1 is SGHDN and CDR2 is FVKESK. Written as DNA, the CDR3 is TGTGCCAGCAGCCCCGGAGCTGCAACTAATGAAAAACTGTTTTTT. Protein sequence: CASSPGAATNEKLFF.

The chain links TRBV7-2 to TRBJ1-3; TRBD1 matches 7 bases. The CDR3 has 17 residues. The J segment lost 0 bases and the V segment lost 4 bases, leaving 9 bases of the junction unmatched. Germline V gives CDR1 SGHTA, CDR2 FQGNSA. CDR3 loop: CASSSVGQLFSGNTIYF. In DNA form, the CDR3 reads TGTGCCAGCAGCTCAGTGGGACAGCTATTCTCTGGAAACACCATATATTTT.

V usage is TRBV6-1 and J usage is TRBJ2-5; D uncertain. This CDR3 is 13 amino acids long. Germline values: CDR1 MNHNS, CDR2 SASEGT. Trimming removed 5 bases from V and 4 bases from J, with 11 bases in between. The CDR3 DNA reads TGTGCCAGCAGTTCCGGGTCCGGAGAGACCCAGTACTTC. Protein: CASSSGSGETQYF.

The V gene is TRBV11-1, the J gene TRBJ2-7; 12 nucleotides agree with TRBD1. The CDR3 has 16 residues. Germline lookup yields CDR1 SGHAT and CDR2 FQDESV (reference sequence). The V gene end was trimmed by 5 bases and the J gene end by 3 bases; junction bases not matched to a gene: 8. This CDR3 is CASSPGGDRGHYEQYF. CDR3 sequence (DNA): TGTGCCAGCAGCCCCGGAGGGGACAGGGGGCACTACGAGCAGTACTTC. Based on the CDR3 plus reference TRBV11-1 and TRBJ2-7, the full variable domain is EAEVAQSPRYKITEKSQAVAFWCDPISGHATLYWYRQILGQGPELLVQFQDESVVDDSQLPKDRFSAERLKGVDSTLKIQPAELGDSAMYLCASSPGGDRGHYEQYFGPGTRLTVT.

This clone is judged medium-sized. The chain employs TRBV7-9 and TRBJ1-3; TRBD1 matches at 8 bases. The CDR3 extends over 19 amino acids. Germline V lookup: CDR1 SEHNR, CDR2 FQNEAQ (reference sequence). With V trimmed by 4 bases and J by 0 bases, 14 bases remained unmatched. The CDR3 reads CASSSPNPGQGLSGNTIYF. The DNA of the CDR3 is TGTGCCAGCAGCTCCCCAAACCCCGGACAGGGACTCTCTGGAAACACCATATATTTT.